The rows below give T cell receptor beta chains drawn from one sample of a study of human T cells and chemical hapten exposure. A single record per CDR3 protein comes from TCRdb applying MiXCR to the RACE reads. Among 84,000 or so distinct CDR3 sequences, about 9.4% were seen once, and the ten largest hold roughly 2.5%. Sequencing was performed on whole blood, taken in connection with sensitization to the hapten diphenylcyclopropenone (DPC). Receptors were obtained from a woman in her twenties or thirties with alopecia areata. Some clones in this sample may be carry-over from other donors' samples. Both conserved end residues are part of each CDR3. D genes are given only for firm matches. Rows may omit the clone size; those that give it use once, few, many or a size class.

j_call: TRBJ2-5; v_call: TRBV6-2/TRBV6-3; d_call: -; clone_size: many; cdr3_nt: TGTGCCAGCAGATCCAGCGGGCAAGAGACCCAGTACTTC; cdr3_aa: CASRSSGQETQYF
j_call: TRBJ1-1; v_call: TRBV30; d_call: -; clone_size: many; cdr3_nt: TGTGCCTGGAAGGACTCCCCGGGGGACACTGAAGCTTTCTTT; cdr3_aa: CAWKDSPGDTEAFF
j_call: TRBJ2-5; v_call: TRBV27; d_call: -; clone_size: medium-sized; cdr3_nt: TGTGCCAGCAGTCTCCGACGCGGTGGGGCCAGAGGGCAAGAGACCCAGTACTTC; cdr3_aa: CASSLRRGGARGQETQYF
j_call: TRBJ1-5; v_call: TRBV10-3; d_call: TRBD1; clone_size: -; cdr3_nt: TGTGCCATCAGTGAGGGGACAGGGGATCAGCCCCAGCATTTT; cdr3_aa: CAISEGTGDQPQHF
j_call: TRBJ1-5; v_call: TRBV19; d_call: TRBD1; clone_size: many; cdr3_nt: TGTGCCAGTAGTACCGACAGGGGTTTGGGACAGCCCCAGCATTTT; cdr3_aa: CASSTDRGLGQPQHF
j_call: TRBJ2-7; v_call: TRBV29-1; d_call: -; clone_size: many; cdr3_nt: TGCAGCGCCCGAGTGGGTATTACCTACGAGCAGTACTTC; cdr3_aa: CSARVGITYEQYF
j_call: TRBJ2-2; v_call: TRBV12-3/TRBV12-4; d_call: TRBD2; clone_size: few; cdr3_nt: TGTGCCAGCAGTCGGACTAGCGGGTTTACCGGGGAGCTGTTTTTT; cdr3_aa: CASSRTSGFTGELFF
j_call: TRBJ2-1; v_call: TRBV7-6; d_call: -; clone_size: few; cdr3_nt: TGTGCCAGCAGCGCAAGACGTGGCGGGAATGAGCAGTTCTTC; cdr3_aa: CASSARRGGNEQFF
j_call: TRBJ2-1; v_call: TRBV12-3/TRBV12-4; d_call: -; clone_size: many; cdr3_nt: TGTGCCAGCAGTTGGACGGTAACCTACAATGAGCAGTTCTTC; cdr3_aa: CASSWTVTYNEQFF
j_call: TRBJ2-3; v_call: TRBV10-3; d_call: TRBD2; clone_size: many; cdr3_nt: TGTGCCATCAAGGGACTAGCGGGGCCCACAGATACGCAGTATTTT; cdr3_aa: CAIKGLAGPTDTQYF
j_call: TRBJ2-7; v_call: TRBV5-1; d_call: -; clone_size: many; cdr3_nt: TGCGCCAGCACCGCGGACCCAAGCTCCTACGAGCAGTACTTC; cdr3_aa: CASTADPSSYEQYF
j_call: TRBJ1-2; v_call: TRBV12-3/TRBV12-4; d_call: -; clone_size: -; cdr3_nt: TGTGCCAGCAGTTTGGTGGGGAGAGGCTACACCTTC; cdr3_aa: CASSLVGRGYTF
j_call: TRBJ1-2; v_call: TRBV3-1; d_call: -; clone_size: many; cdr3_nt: TGTGCCAGCAGCCCAGGTCGGGGGATCAACTATGGCTACACCTTC; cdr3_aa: CASSPGRGINYGYTF
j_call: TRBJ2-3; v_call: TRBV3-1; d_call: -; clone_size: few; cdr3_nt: TGTGCCAGCAGCCAATTAGGCGGGGAGACGCAGTATTTT; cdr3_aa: CASSQLGGETQYF
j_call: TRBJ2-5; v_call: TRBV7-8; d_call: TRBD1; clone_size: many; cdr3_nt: TGTGCCAGCAGCTTTGGGACAGGGCAAGAGACCCAGTACTTC; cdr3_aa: CASSFGTGQETQYF
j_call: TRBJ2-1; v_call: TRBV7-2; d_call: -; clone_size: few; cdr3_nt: TGTGCCAGCAGCTTAGCGCTAAGCGGAGAGCGCTCCTACAATGAGCAGTTCTTC; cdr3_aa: CASSLALSGERSYNEQFF
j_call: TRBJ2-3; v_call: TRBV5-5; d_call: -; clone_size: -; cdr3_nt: TGTGCCAGCAGCCTAGAATGGGGATCAGATACGCAGTATTTT; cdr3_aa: CASSLEWGSDTQYF
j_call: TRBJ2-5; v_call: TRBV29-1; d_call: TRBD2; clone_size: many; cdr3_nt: TGCAGCGCCGTGGGCGGGAGGTTCCAAGAGACCCAGTACTTC; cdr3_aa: CSAVGGRFQETQYF
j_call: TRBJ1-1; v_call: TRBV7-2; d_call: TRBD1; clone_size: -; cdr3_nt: TGTGCCAGCAGACGAAGACAGGGGGTAGGCACTGAAGCTTTCTTT; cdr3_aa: CASRRRQGVGTEAFF
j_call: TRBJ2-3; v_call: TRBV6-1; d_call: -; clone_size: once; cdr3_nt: TGTGCCAGCAGTGAACTGGCGGCTAGCACAGATACGCAGTATTTT; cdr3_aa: CASSELAASTDTQYF
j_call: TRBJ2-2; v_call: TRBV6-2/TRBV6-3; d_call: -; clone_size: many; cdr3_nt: TGTGCCAGCAGTCCTTTTACCGGGGAGCTGTTTTTT; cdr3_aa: CASSPFTGELFF
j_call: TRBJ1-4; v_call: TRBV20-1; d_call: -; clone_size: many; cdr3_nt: TGCAGTGCACCACAAAACGTTGAAAAACTGTTTTTT; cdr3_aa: CSAPQNVEKLFF
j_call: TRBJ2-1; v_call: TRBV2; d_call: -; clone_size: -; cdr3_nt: TGTGCCAGCAGTCAGGACGCGAATGAGCAGTTCTTC; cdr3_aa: CASSQDANEQFF
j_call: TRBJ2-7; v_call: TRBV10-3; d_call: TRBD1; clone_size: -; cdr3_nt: TGTGCCATCAGTGAGTCGAAGGGGGCGCCAGGCGAGCAGTACTTC; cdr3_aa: CAISESKGAPGEQYF
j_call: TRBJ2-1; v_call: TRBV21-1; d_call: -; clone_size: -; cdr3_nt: TGTGCCAGCAGCAATTTACTTGACAGGGTGTTCCGGGAGACAACTCGCGATGAGCAGTTCTTC; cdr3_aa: CASSNLLDRVFRETTRDEQFF